What follows are 24 T cell receptor beta chains derived from one specimen sequenced in a study of T cell repertoires in cytomegalovirus infection. TCRdb used MiXCR to reprocess the reads, holding one entry per CDR3 protein. The sample carries about 500,000 distinct CDR3 sequences, about 33% recorded once. The antigens for these receptors are not known. The specimen was cultured PBMCs, collected from culture after CMV antigen stimulation. The receptors here all came from a human donor in good health (CMV status not recorded). Some clones in this sample may be carry-over from other donors' samples.

This clonotype came up a few times. The chain carries TRBV7-2 and TRBJ2-7, with 15 bases aligning to TRBD2. V lost 0 bases to trimming and J lost 3 bases; unmatched junction nucleotides: 3. Per germline, CDR1 SGHTA and CDR2 FQGNSA. The CDR3 length is 17 residues. Here the CDR3 reads CASSLAGTSGRLYEQYF. CDR3 nucleotide sequence: TGTGCCAGCAGCTTAGCCGGGACTAGCGGGAGGCTCTACGAGCAGTACTTC. The full variable domain, in which reference TRBV7-2 and TRBJ2-7 provide the parts outside the CDR3, is GAGVSQSPSNKVTEKGKDVELRCDPISGHTALYWYRQSLGQGLEFLIYFQGNSAPDKSGLPSDRFSAERTGGSVSTLTIQRTQQEDSAVYLCASSLAGTSGRLYEQYFGPGTRLTVT.

The rearrangement links TRBV9 to TRBJ2-1, with D unresolved. Germline CDR1 reads SGDLS; CDR2 reads YYNGEE. CDR3 length: 12 residues. V lost 0 bases and J 7 bases, leaving 5 bases between the germline ends. The CDR3 DNA reads TGTGCCAGCAGCGTAGCTGGGAATGAGCAGTTCTTC. The encoded protein is CASSVAGNEQFF.

The gene calls are TRBV5-4 and TRBJ2-1, with 7 bases lining up with TRBD2. The CDR3 is 16 amino acids. Germline V gene data show CDR1 as SGHNT and CDR2 as YYREEE (reference sequence). Unmatched junction bases numbered 18, after V lost 0 bases and J lost 15 bases. The CDR3 reads CASSLAPTRGRAIRFF. In DNA, the CDR3 is TGTGCCAGCAGCTTGGCCCCGACTAGAGGGAGGGCCATCCGGTTCTTC.

The gene calls are TRBV4-1 and TRBJ2-7, with D perhaps matching TRBD1 (6 bases). V lost 0 bases to trimming and J lost 9 bases, with 12 bases between them. The CDR3 runs to 13 residues. CDR1 is MGHRA and CDR2 is YSYEKL in the germline V gene. CDR3: CASSQDQGSGQYF. The CDR3 DNA sequence: TGCGCCAGCAGCCAAGATCAGGGGAGTGGGCAGTACTTC.

The rearrangement links TRBV6-8 to TRBJ1-6, with TRBD1 matching over 7 bases. The V gene's germline CDR1 is MNHGY and CDR2 SAAAGT. CDR3 length: 17 residues. The ends lost 0 bases at V and 9 bases at J; junction bases unmatched: 11. This CDR3 is CASSYSQGGGKGSPLHF. The CDR3 bases are TGTGCCAGCAGTTACTCCCAGGGGGGAGGAAAAGGTTCACCCCTCCACTTT.

The chain couples TRBV5-6 to TRBJ2-1, with 8 bases that match TRBD2. This CDR3 has 18 amino acids. The germline gives CDR1 SGHDT, CDR2 YYEEEE. V shed 6 bases, J shed 8 bases, and the junction held 22 bases outside the gene matches. CDR3 DNA sequence: TGTGCCAGCATTACCTCCCGGGCCGCGGGAGGACGGCGGGATGAGCAGTTCTTC. Translation: CASITSRAAGGRRDEQFF.

The CDR3 DNA follows: TGTGCCAGCAGCTTAGGAAGTTGGGCTTTGAACACTGAAGCTTTCTTT. It codes for CASSLGSWALNTEAFF. V is TRBV11-2 and J is TRBJ1-1; D not certain. The V gene lost 1 base and the J gene lost 0 bases, with 12 bases spanning the gap. The CDR3 loop spans 16 amino acids. The germline gives CDR1 SGHAT, CDR2 FQNNGV.

This sequence joins TRBV29-1 and TRBJ2-3, with 10 nucleotides matching TRBD2. V dropped 1 base and J dropped 5; count of bases not matched to a gene: 6. This CDR3 region has 15 residues. The germline V gene has CDR1 SQVTM and CDR2 ANQGSEA. In nucleotides, the CDR3 is TGCAGCGTTGAAGGCCTAGCGGGAGCGAGAGATACGCAGTATTTT. This codes for CSVEGLAGARDTQYF.

This clonotype has only a few counts. The chain uses TRBV4-3 and TRBJ2-3, with a possible D match to TRBD1 (6 bases). Germline V gene data show CDR1 as LGHNA and CDR2 as YSLEER. The CDR3 covers 18 residues. The V end lost 0 bases, the J end lost 3 bases, and 19 bases lay between the germline ends. This CDR3 is CASSQDPPGLGQTDTQYF. The CDR3 DNA reads TGCGCCAGCAGCCAAGATCCCCCCGGCCTCGGACAGACAGATACGCAGTATTTT.

The chain recombines TRBV7-2 with TRBJ1-6, with 7 positions matching TRBD1. The V and J ends lost 2 bases and 9 bases, in that order; junction bases with no gene match: 1. This CDR3 has 13 residues. Germline V gene data show CDR1 as SGHTA and CDR2 as FQGNSA. CDR3 nucleotides: TGTGCCAGCAGCTTAAGGGACAGTTCACCCCTCCACTTT. Protein sequence: CASSLRDSSPLHF.

In its sample, this clonotype was seen many times. The chain couples TRBV7-2 to TRBJ2-1; unclear D gene. CDR1 is SGHTA, CDR2 FQGNSA, per germline. V was trimmed by 2 bases and J by 9 bases, leaving 8 bases between them. This CDR3 is 12 amino acids long. CDR3 sequence (DNA): TGTGCCAGCAGCTTACCAGCGAGTGAGCAGTTCTTC. Translated: CASSLPASEQFF.

This clonotype came up a few times. This chain uses TRBV6-5 with TRBJ2-7; TRBD1 aligns across 12 bases. The ends lost 6 bases at V and 5 bases at J; junction bases unmatched: 5. Germline assignment: CDR1 MNHEY and CDR2 SVGAGI. There are 14 residues in the CDR3. The CDR3 region is CASSWDRGRNEQYF. The CDR3 DNA sequence: TGTGCCAGCAGCTGGGACAGGGGGCGAAACGAGCAGTACTTC.

This clonotype was seen a few times. This chain uses TRBV5-5 with TRBJ2-5; a possible D gene is TRBD2 (6 bases). The CDR3 loop spans 14 amino acids. The V end lost 4 bases, the J end lost 4 bases, and 14 bases lay between the germline ends. CDR1 and CDR2 from the germline V gene are SGHKS and YYEKEE (reference sequence). The CDR3 DNA reads as TGTGCCAGCAGCCAAACGGGGGTTCGAGAGACCCAGTACTTC. Translated: CASSQTGVRETQYF. Drawing the rest from reference TRBV5-5 and TRBJ2-5, the complete variable domain is DAGVTQSPTHLIKTRGQQVTLRCSPISGHKSVSWYQQVLGQGPQFIFQYYEKEERGRGNFPDRFSARQFPNYSSELNVNALLLGDSALYLCASSQTGVRETQYFGPGTRLLVL.

The chain combines TRBV10-3 with TRBJ2-7, with D perhaps TRBD2 (5 bases). The ends were cut back, 2 bases at V and 6 bases at J, with 14 bases in the middle. Germline V gene lookup returns CDR1 ENHRY and CDR2 SYGVKD. CDR3 length equals 14 residues. For the CDR3, the DNA is TGTGCCATCAGTGAGAATACTCGAGGGCGCGAGCAGTACTTC. Its protein product is CAISENTRGREQYF.

This CDR3 reads CASSSDRGFSYEQYF. The CDR3 coding sequence is TGTGCCAGCAGCTCGGACAGGGGCTTCTCCTACGAGCAGTACTTC. The rearrangement links TRBV7-2 to TRBJ2-7; 9 bases line up with TRBD1. Germline values: CDR1 SGHTA, CDR2 FQGNSA. CDR3 size: 15 residues. Germline trimming cut 4 bases from V and 0 bases from J; bases unmatched to any gene: 4. The full variable domain, in which reference TRBV7-2 and TRBJ2-7 provide the parts outside the CDR3, is GAGVSQSPSNKVTEKGKDVELRCDPISGHTALYWYRQSLGQGLEFLIYFQGNSAPDKSGLPSDRFSAERTGGSVSTLTIQRTQQEDSAVYLCASSSDRGFSYEQYFGPGTRLTVT.

V gene TRBV11-1 combines with J gene TRBJ1-1; the match to TRBD1 covers 9 bases. The CDR3 covers 16 residues. J lost 7 bases, V lost 0 bases, and 9 bases had no gene match. In germline, CDR1 is SGHAT, CDR2 FQDESV (reference sequence). CDR3 amino acids: CASSLANGQGTYEAFF. The CDR3 bases are TGTGCCAGCAGCTTAGCAAATGGACAGGGGACCTATGAAGCTTTCTTT.

This clonotype was recorded a few times. This chain connects TRBV12-3 or TRBV12-4 to TRBJ2-1; D is possibly TRBD2 (6 bases). V lost 6 bases to trimming and J lost 4 bases, with 16 bases between them. This CDR3 has 15 residues. In DNA, the CDR3 is TGTGCCAGCAGCCACGGGAGAGTCCTATACAATGAGCAGTTCTTC. It yields the protein CASSHGRVLYNEQFF.

The rearrangement uses TRBV11-2 and TRBJ2-1; TRBD1 aligns across 12 bases. The V gene's germline CDR1 is SGHAT and CDR2 FQNNGV. Trimming cost V 4 bases and J 7 bases; bases outside gene matches: 8. The CDR3 has 16 residues. The CDR3 nucleotides are TGTGCCAGCAGCTGGGCCGGGACAGGGGGCTCAAATGAGCAGTTCTTC. This codes for CASSWAGTGGSNEQFF.

This clonotype was seen a few times. The CDR3: CASKSGGSYNEQFF. The CDR3 nucleotides read TGTGCCAGCAAGAGTGGGGGGTCCTACAATGAGCAGTTCTTC. V and J are TRBV7-8 and TRBJ2-1, with a possible D match to TRBD2 (6 bases). Trimming cost V 7 bases and J 1 base, with 11 bases left between them. Germline V gene sequence: CDR1 SGHVS, CDR2 FQNEAQ. This CDR3 comprises 14 residues. Based on the CDR3 plus reference TRBV7-8 and TRBJ2-1, the full variable domain is GAGVSQSPRYKVAKRGQDVALRCDPISGHVSLFWYQQALGQGPEFLTYFQNEAQLDKSGLPSDRFFAERPEGSVSTLKIQRTQQEDSAVYLCASKSGGSYNEQFFGPGTRLTVL.

Many counts were recorded for this clonotype. This chain uses TRBV7-2 with TRBJ2-1, with 7 bases lining up with TRBD2. This CDR3 comprises 14 residues. Per the germline V gene, CDR1 is SGHTA and CDR2 is FQGNSA. Germline trimming cut 5 bases from V and 5 bases from J; bases unmatched to any gene: 6. DNA for the CDR3: TGTGCCAGCAGCCCAGGCGGGGGTCACAATGAGCAGTTCTTC. Translating it yields CASSPGGGHNEQFF.

This chain connects TRBV28 to TRBJ1-2; 8 nucleotides align to TRBD1. This CDR3 spans 14 amino acids. Germline CDR1 is MDHEN and CDR2 is SYDVKM. Trimming cost V 9 bases and J 5 bases; bases outside gene matches: 11. The CDR3 loop is CASSTGGRGYGYTF. CDR3 bases: TGTGCCAGTAGCACAGGGGGTCGTGGGTATGGCTACACCTTC.

There are a few counts of this clonotype. The chain combines TRBV7-3 with TRBJ2-6, with TRBD1 matching over 11 bases. The CDR3 consists of 20 residues. Germline V gene data show CDR1 as SGHTA and CDR2 as FQGTGA. Losses at the gene ends were 1 base for V and 0 bases for J; bases not matched to a gene: 8. The CDR3 DNA reads as TGTGCCAGCAGCTTAAACCATCAGGGGACAGGGGGCTCTGGGGCCAACGTCCTGACTTTC. Amino acids: CASSLNHQGTGGSGANVLTF.

In its sample, this clonotype was seen a few times. The CDR3 sequence is CSASRGPRGNQPQHF. The CDR3 region has the DNA TGCAGTGCGAGTCGGGGGCCCCGGGGCAATCAGCCCCAGCATTTT. This chain uses TRBV20-1 with TRBJ1-5; weak D call: TRBD1 (6 bases). The germline V gene encodes CDR1 DFQATT and CDR2 SNEGSKA (reference sequence). The CDR3 sequence is 15 residues long. The V gene lost 6 bases and the J gene lost 2 bases, with 17 bases spanning the gap.

V usage is TRBV19 and J usage is TRBJ2-1; TRBD1 is a possible D gene (8 bases). This CDR3 is 17 amino acids long. CDR1 LNHDA and CDR2 SQIVND come from the germline V gene (reference sequence). The V end lost 2 bases, the J end lost 5 bases, and 19 bases lay between the germline ends. The CDR3 nucleotides read TGTGCCAGTAGTATAACTCAGAGCGGGACAGGCGACAATGAGCAGTTCTTC. It specifies CASSITQSGTGDNEQFF.